Each of the 8 T cell receptor beta chains below was sequenced from the same sample in a study of cytomegalovirus exposure and HLA in healthy donors. The PCR had 60 Vbeta and 13 Jbeta primers. Libraries were prepared by immunoSEQ multiplex PCR; TCRdb keeps only in-frame clonotypes and omits some of them. The sample carries about 210,000 clones, approximately 83% recorded once. Sequencing was carried out using PBMCs. The receptors were gathered from a woman between 50 and 59 years old in good health and CMV-seropositive.

CDR3 nucleotide sequence: TGTGCCACCAGCAGAGATTGGGGGGGACTAGCGGGCTACAATGAGCAGTTCTTC. This translates into CATSRDWGGLAGYNEQFF. This sequence joins TRBV15 and TRBJ2-1; the match to TRBD2 covers 12 bases. The CDR3 totals 18 residues. The germline V gene encodes CDR1 LNHNV and CDR2 YYDKDF (reference sequence). The V gene end was trimmed by 0 bases and the J gene end by 3 bases; junction bases not matched to a gene: 6.

The chain is built from TRBV30 and TRBJ1-6; D is unresolved. CDR3 size: 14 residues. V was clipped by 0 bases and J by 11 bases, with 14 bases between them. CDR1 and CDR2 from the germline V gene are GTSNPN and SVGIG (reference sequence). In DNA, the CDR3 is TGTGCCTGGAGTGTACGGGGTGTTAGGACACCCCTCCACTTT. This encodes CAWSVRGVRTPLHF.

The rearrangement uses TRBV5-1 and TRBJ1-6, with 8 bases aligning to TRBD1. The CDR3 totals 16 residues. V lost 0 bases and J lost 10; bases outside the gene matches: 9. Germline V gene lookup returns CDR1 SGHRS and CDR2 YFSETQ. The CDR3 reads CASSLVQGGPRSPLHF. The DNA for the CDR3 is TGCGCCAGCAGCTTGGTACAGGGGGGTCCCCGGTCACCCCTCCACTTT.

V gene TRBV19 combines with J gene TRBJ1-5; 9 nucleotides line up with TRBD1. CDR3 length equals 14 residues. In germline, CDR1 is LNHDA, CDR2 SQIVND (reference sequence). V lost 3 bases and J lost 6; bases outside the gene matches: 3. CDR3 bases: TGTGCCAGTAGTATGGGGGACAGGGCTCAGCCCCAGCATTTT. The encoded protein is CASSMGDRAQPQHF.

The chain uses TRBV7-2 and TRBJ2-5; 9 nucleotides line up with TRBD2. From germline, CDR1 is SGHTA and CDR2 FQGNSA. V lost 4 bases to trimming and J lost 4 bases; unmatched junction nucleotides: 7. The CDR3 runs 15 residues. Written as DNA, the CDR3 is TGTGCCAGCAGCTCGACGGGGACTAGCACAGAGACCCAGTACTTC. Protein product: CASSSTGTSTETQYF.

The V call is TRBV11-1, the J call TRBJ2-7; D call uncertain. V lost 4 bases to trimming and J lost 9 bases, with 16 bases between them. This CDR3 comprises 13 residues. CDR1 and CDR2 (germline): SGHAT, FQDESV (reference sequence). CDR3 in amino acids: CASSSPGSFGQYF. CDR3 sequence (DNA): TGTGCCAGCAGCTCCCCGGGTTCATTCGGGCAGTACTTC.

The genes are TRBV7-6 and TRBJ2-5; D gene unclear. Per germline, CDR1 SGHVS and CDR2 FNYEAQ. Trimming removed 1 base at V and 5 bases at J, with 14 bases between. There are 15 residues in the CDR3. CDR3 in DNA: TGTGCCAGCAGCTTAGAAGGAAACAGTCGGGAGACCCAGTACTTC. This encodes CASSLEGNSRETQYF.

This chain joins TRBV6-5 and TRBJ1-3; maybe TRBD1 (5 bases). The CDR3 loop spans 14 amino acids. The V gene lost 6 bases and the J gene lost 8 bases, with 17 bases spanning the gap. Looked up from germline, CDR1 is MNHEY and CDR2 is SVGAGI. CDR3 amino acids: CASSPATWGDTIYF. The CDR3 region has the DNA TGTGCCAGCAGCCCCGCGACGTGGGGGGACACCATATATTTT.